Below, 16 T cell receptor beta chains from the same sample are listed, as sequenced in a study of T cells in women clearing cervical HPV infection (dated by TCRdb to 2017 to 2018). Library preparation was by the immunoSEQ multiplex PCR assay. As stored in TCRdb, this immuneACCESS dataset retains in-frame rearrangements with V and J assigned. A fraction of the clones does not appear; measured against another copy, unresolved V genes explain less than half of the discrepancy, and the remainder lacks a known reason. The sample has around 19,000 clones on record. Approximately 5% of the sample is held by the ten biggest clonotypes. The specimen sequenced was blood buffy coat. These receptor sequences come from a woman aged 18-69 years with a cervical HPV16 infection that either progressed to CIN3+ or cleared (not recorded which).

As regards this clone: The germline gene is not matched at one end of the junction; a read error may be the cause. The read halts 3 residues ahead of the CDR3 end, with the missing end drawn from the germline J gene. This chain uses TRBV7-7 with TRBJ2-5, with 7 bases lining up with TRBD1. Germline V gene sequence: CDR1 SSHAT, CDR2 FNYEAQ (reference sequence). This CDR3 comprises 15 residues. The CDR3 sequence: CASSLRGLFSETQYF. The covered CDR3 bases are TGTGCTAGCAGCTTAAGGGGGCTATTTTCAGAGACC.

The CDR3 is CASSLGVSYEAFF. CDR3 bases read: TGTGCCAGCAGCTTAGGGGTTAGCTACGAG. The chain recombines TRBV7-9 with TRBJ1-1; D remains ambiguous. The read ends 3 residues shy of where the CDR3 ends; the end is completed using the germline J gene. Germline V gene sequence: CDR1 SEHNR, CDR2 FQNEAQ (reference sequence). The CDR3 spans 13 residues.

As regards this clone: The read ends 3 residues before the CDR3 terminus; that terminus is restored from the germline J gene. The chain links TRBV29-1 to TRBJ1-2; possibly TRBD1 for D (6 bases). Germline V gene data show CDR1 as SQVTM and CDR2 as ANQGSEA. V gave up 4 bases and J gave up 6 bases, with 12 bases separating them. This CDR3 has 12 residues. CDR3 region: CSVGGGGHGYTF. The part of the CDR3 DNA that was read is TGCAGCGTTGGAGGGGGGGGGCATGGC.

Notes on this clone: Read coverage stops 3 residues before the CDR3 terminus; the germline J gene supplies the remainder. This specimen includes other DNA sequences encoding the same CDR3. This sequence joins TRBV18 and TRBJ2-3, with D possibly TRBD1 on 6 matching bases. The CDR3 runs to 13 residues. From germline, CDR1 is KGHSH and CDR2 LQKENI. Trimming cost V 3 bases and J 5 bases, with 9 bases left between them. The sequenced part of the CDR3 DNA is TGTGCCAGCTCACCGGACAGCCAAGATACG. This codes for CASSPDSQDT. The CDR3 as a whole reads CASSPDSQDTQYF.

About this clone: The missing CDR3 end, 3 residues past where the read stops, is filled in from the germline J gene. The chain links TRBV20-1 to TRBJ2-3; D is possibly TRBD1 (5 bases). CDR3 length: 16 amino acids. Germline CDR1 is DFQATT and CDR2 is SNEGSKA (reference sequence). Deletions cut 0 bases from V and 1 base from J, with 14 bases between. The CDR3 bases that were read are TGCAGTGCTAGAGATTTTCCTAGGACACGCACAGATACG. Residues: CSARDFPRTRTDT. The complete CDR3 protein is CSARDFPRTRTDTQYF.

With respect to this clone: The DNA ends 3 residues before the CDR3 does, and the rest of the CDR3 is filled in from the germline J gene. The V gene is TRBV11-2, the J gene TRBJ2-3; tentatively, D is TRBD2 (5 bases). CDR1 and CDR2 from the germline V gene are SGHAT and FQNNGV. V dropped 0 bases and J dropped 6 bases, with 10 bases sitting between them. The CDR3 is 14 amino acids. The CDR3 sequence is CASSLESGWDTQYF. Partial CDR3 DNA: TGTGCCAGCAGCTTAGAGTCGGGGTGGGATACG.

As regards this clone: The junction differs from germline at one of its ends, possibly a read error. With the read ending 3 residues before the CDR3 end, the germline J gene is used to fill in that end. The genes are TRBV4-2 and TRBJ2-2; TRBD2 agrees at 7 bases. Germline CDR1 reads LGHNA; CDR2 reads YNFKEQ. The CDR3 has 15 amino acids. The sequenced part of the CDR3 DNA is TGCGCCAGCAGCCTTGGGGAGGGGCTCACCGGGGAG. Protein: CASSLGEGLTGE. The whole CDR3 protein reads CASSLGEGLTGELFF.

Partial CDR3 DNA: TGTGCCAGTAGTATGGGGGACAGGAGCTCTGGAAACACC. This encodes CASSMGDRSSGNT. The full CDR3 sequence reads CASSMGDRSSGNTIYF. V is TRBV19 and J is TRBJ1-3; TRBD1 agrees at 8 bases. The read gets to within 3 residues of the CDR3 end, and the germline J gene fills in the rest. CDR3 length: 16 amino acids. In germline, CDR1 is LNHDA, CDR2 SQIVND (reference sequence). V lost 3 bases and J lost 0; bases outside the gene matches: 4.

For this clone: The read is 3 residues too short to cover the CDR3 end, so that end is filled in from the germline J gene. V usage is TRBV30 and J usage is TRBJ2-2, with a possible D match to TRBD2 (6 bases). This CDR3 has 18 residues. The germline gives CDR1 GTSNPN, CDR2 SVGIG (reference sequence). V was pared by 2 bases and J by 4 bases, with 23 bases between. Partial CDR3 DNA: TGTGCCTGGAGTTACCCGCTCGGGGGTTCGTTGTCCACCGGGGAG. Protein: CAWSYPLGGSLSTGE. The full-length CDR3 reads as CAWSYPLGGSLSTGELFF.

Of note for this clone: The read is 3 residues too short to cover the CDR3 end, so that end is filled in from the germline J gene. The chain combines TRBV10-3 with TRBJ2-2; tentatively, D is TRBD1 (6 bases). The CDR3 runs 15 residues. CDR1 and CDR2 (germline): ENHRY, SYGVKD. The DNA read from the CDR3 is TGTGCCATACTAGTAACAGGGCCAGGGGCCAACGTG. Its translation: CAILVTGPGANV. The full CDR3 protein reads CAILVTGPGANVLFF.

With regard to this clone: The sequence runs out 3 residues before the end of the CDR3; the remainder is reconstructed from the germline J gene. The chain has TRBV19 and TRBJ2-1; 9 bases agree with TRBD2. V lost 5 bases, J lost 2 bases, and 7 bases stayed unmatched. This CDR3 region has 16 residues. From germline, CDR1 is LNHDA and CDR2 SQIVND (reference sequence). The CDR3 bases that were read are TGTGCCAGTAGTTCTTTGGCGGGGGGGCCCTACAATGAG. Amino acid sequence: CASSSLAGGPYNE. The entire CDR3 sequence reads CASSSLAGGPYNEQFF.

Turning to this clone: The read finishes 3 residues shy of the CDR3 end, and the germline J gene is used to complete it. The rearrangement uses TRBV4-1 and TRBJ2-5; D may be TRBD2 (7 bases). Trimming removed 1 base from V and 3 bases from J, with 18 bases in between. Germline loops: CDR1 MGHRA, CDR2 YSYEKL. This CDR3 is built from 17 residues. CDR3 in amino acids: CASSQGRGGGSEETQYF. The DNA read from the CDR3 is TGCGCCAGCAGCCAAGGGCGAGGGGGGGGGTCGGAAGAGACC.

Concerning this clone itself: The read gets to within 3 residues of the CDR3 end, and the germline J gene fills in the rest. The V and J genes are TRBV18 and TRBJ1-1, with D unresolved. Germline values: CDR1 KGHSH, CDR2 LQKENI. There are 13 residues in the CDR3. The CDR3 spells CASSPSPTDTAFF. CDR3 DNA (partial): TGTGCCAGCTCACCATCCCCCACAGATACG. Full variable domain (missing parts from reference TRBV18 and TRBJ1-1): NAGVMQNPRHLVRRRGQEARLRCSPMKGHSHVYWYRQLPEEGLKFMVYLQKENIIDESGMPKERFSAEFPKEGPSILRIQQVVRGDSAAYFCASSPSPTDTAFFGQGTRLTVV.

On this clone: The read finishes 3 residues shy of the CDR3 end, and the germline J gene is used to complete it. The rearrangement joins TRBV18 to TRBJ2-1, with 10 bases aligning to TRBD1. J gave up 5 bases and V 0 bases, and 4 bases lay outside the gene matches. The CDR3 contains 16 residues. Germline assignment: CDR1 KGHSH and CDR2 LQKENI. Incomplete CDR3 DNA: TGTGCCAGCTCACCACCGATGGGACAGGGGAACAATGAG. Its translation: CASSPPMGQGNNE. The complete CDR3 sequence is CASSPPMGQGNNEQFF.

The CDR3 spells CASSPLGGLNTGELFF. CDR3 bases read: TGCGCCAGCAGCCCCTTGGGGGGGCTCAACACCGGGGAG. The genes are TRBV5-1 and TRBJ2-2; maybe TRBD2 (7 bases). The missing CDR3 end, 3 residues past where the read stops, is filled in from the germline J gene. This CDR3 region has 16 residues. V was trimmed by 4 bases and J by 2 bases, leaving 15 bases between them. The germline V gene has CDR1 SGHRS and CDR2 YFSETQ. The full variable domain, with the rest looked up from reference TRBV5-1 and TRBJ2-2, is KAGVTQTPRYLIKTRGQQVTLSCSPISGHRSVSWYQQTPGQGLQFLFEYFSETQRNKGNFPGRFSGRQFSNSRSEMNVSTLELGDSALYLCASSPLGGLNTGELFFGEGSRLTVL.

In regard to this clone: The read terminates 3 residues ahead of where the CDR3 ends, so the germline J gene completes it. V usage is TRBV5-1 and J usage is TRBJ2-1; 11 bases are shared with TRBD2. After removal of 0 bases from V and 3 bases from J, the junction contained 2 bases not matched to a gene. Germline V gene lookup returns CDR1 SGHRS and CDR2 YFSETQ. There are 16 residues in the CDR3. The chain's CDR3 is CASSLEGTSGYNEQFF. The CDR3 bases that were read are TGCGCCAGCAGCTTGGAGGGGACTAGCGGCTACAATGAG.